These T cell receptor beta chains were read from a single sample in a study of shared clonotypes between healthy human individuals. Here immunoSEQ multiplex PCR was the method, and the copy in TCRdb shows in-frame clones only, minus some. The top ten hold more than 0.12% of the sample, which has about 2,500,000 clones, about 92% seen once. The sample was naive CD4+ T cells sorted from blood. These receptors were collected from a man aged 18 to 29 in good health. The CDR3 runs from the conserved cysteine through the conserved F or W. The D gene is left open where the match is weak. Some rows mark clone size as missing; the rest say once, few, many or name a class of expanded clone.

d_gene: NA; v_gene: TRBV27; abundance: NA; j_gene: TRBJ1-5; CDR3aa: CASSFGGNQPQHF; CDR3nt: TGTGCCAGCAGTTTTGGGGGGAACCAGCCCCAGCATTTT
d_gene: NA; v_gene: TRBV19; abundance: NA; j_gene: TRBJ2-1; CDR3aa: CASSIDRGGLSYNEQFF; CDR3nt: TGTGCCAGTAGTATAGATCGGGGCGGGCTCTCCTACAATGAGCAGTTCTTC
d_gene: NA; v_gene: TRBV28; abundance: NA; j_gene: TRBJ1-4; CDR3aa: CASTFGDLEKLFF; CDR3nt: TGTGCCAGCACCTTCGGGGACCTTGAAAAACTGTTTTTT
d_gene: NA; v_gene: TRBV12-5; abundance: NA; j_gene: TRBJ2-1; CDR3aa: CATDGLLYNEQFF; CDR3nt: TGTGCTACCGATGGACTACTCTACAATGAGCAGTTCTTC
d_gene: NA; v_gene: TRBV5-1; abundance: NA; j_gene: TRBJ2-1; CDR3aa: CASSLGVGEAYNEQFF; CDR3nt: TGCGCCAGCAGCTTGGGGGTAGGGGAGGCCTACAATGAGCAGTTCTTC
d_gene: TRBD1; v_gene: TRBV19; abundance: NA; j_gene: TRBJ1-5; CDR3aa: CASSSPRQGDQPQHF; CDR3nt: TGTGCCAGTAGTAGTCCCCGACAGGGGGATCAGCCCCAGCATTTT
d_gene: TRBD1; v_gene: TRBV29-1; abundance: NA; j_gene: TRBJ1-2; CDR3aa: CSVEDRGQGGGYTF; CDR3nt: TGCAGCGTTGAGGACAGGGGGCAAGGTGGTGGCTACACCTTC
d_gene: NA; v_gene: TRBV6-4; abundance: NA; j_gene: TRBJ2-2; CDR3aa: CASSRSTNTGELFF; CDR3nt: TGTGCCAGCTCTCGCTCAACGAACACCGGGGAGCTGTTTTTT
d_gene: NA; v_gene: TRBV9; abundance: NA; j_gene: TRBJ1-4; CDR3aa: CASSPGRDLTNEKLFF; CDR3nt: TGTGCCAGCAGCCCGGGACGGGATTTAACTAATGAAAAACTGTTTTTT
d_gene: NA; v_gene: TRBV28; abundance: once; j_gene: TRBJ1-6; CDR3aa: CASSSGAGSPLHF; CDR3nt: TGTGCCAGCAGTTCAGGGGCGGGGTCACCCCTCCACTTT
d_gene: NA; v_gene: TRBV30; abundance: NA; j_gene: TRBJ2-7; CDR3aa: CAWSGNYEQYF; CDR3nt: TGTGCCTGGAGCGGCAACTACGAGCAGTACTTC
d_gene: TRBD2; v_gene: TRBV10-3; abundance: NA; j_gene: TRBJ2-5; CDR3aa: CAHSGGTGETQYF; CDR3nt: TGTGCACATAGCGGGGGTACCGGAGAGACCCAGTACTTC
d_gene: NA; v_gene: TRBV29-1; abundance: NA; j_gene: TRBJ1-2; CDR3aa: CSVESAPNYGYTF; CDR3nt: TGCAGCGTTGAGTCTGCCCCTAACTATGGCTACACCTTC
d_gene: NA; v_gene: TRBV6-4; abundance: NA; j_gene: TRBJ2-3; CDR3aa: CAAQKADTQYF; CDR3nt: TGTGCCGCGCAGAAGGCAGATACGCAGTATTTT
d_gene: TRBD2; v_gene: TRBV5-6; abundance: NA; j_gene: TRBJ2-1; CDR3aa: CASSFIAGVSYNEQFF; CDR3nt: TGTGCCAGCAGCTTTATAGCGGGTGTCTCCTACAATGAGCAGTTCTTC
d_gene: TRBD2; v_gene: TRBV5-4; abundance: NA; j_gene: TRBJ2-7; CDR3aa: CASSLRAGVSYEQYF; CDR3nt: TGTGCCAGCAGCTTGCGAGCGGGAGTCTCCTACGAGCAGTACTTC
d_gene: NA; v_gene: TRBV7-6; abundance: NA; j_gene: TRBJ2-2; CDR3aa: CASSSRGAGTGELFF; CDR3nt: TGTGCCAGCAGCTCCAGGGGAGCGGGCACCGGGGAGCTGTTTTTT
d_gene: NA; v_gene: TRBV9; abundance: once; j_gene: TRBJ1-3; CDR3aa: CASSALGAGNTIYF; CDR3nt: TGTGCCAGCAGTGCCTTGGGGGCTGGAAACACCATATATTTT
d_gene: NA; v_gene: TRBV7-8; abundance: NA; j_gene: TRBJ2-5; CDR3aa: CASSLEGRHQETQYF; CDR3nt: TGTGCCAGCAGCTTGGAGGGACGGCACCAAGAGACCCAGTACTTC
d_gene: NA; v_gene: TRBV30; abundance: NA; j_gene: TRBJ1-2; CDR3aa: CAWRDRRGEGYTF; CDR3nt: TGTGCCTGGCGAGACCGCCGTGGGGAAGGCTACACCTTC
d_gene: NA; v_gene: TRBV2; abundance: few; j_gene: TRBJ1-1; CDR3aa: CASSETGGGVTEAFF; CDR3nt: TGTGCCAGCAGTGAGACAGGAGGTGGTGTCACTGAAGCTTTCTTT
d_gene: NA; v_gene: TRBV7-2; abundance: few; j_gene: TRBJ1-1; CDR3aa: CASSLHRVNTEAFF; CDR3nt: TGTGCCAGCAGCTTACACAGGGTGAACACTGAAGCTTTCTTT
d_gene: TRBD2; v_gene: TRBV7-7; abundance: once; j_gene: TRBJ2-1; CDR3aa: CASSPKITSGSYNEQFF; CDR3nt: TGTGCTAGCAGCCCTAAGATCACTAGCGGCTCCTACAATGAGCAGTTCTTC
d_gene: NA; v_gene: TRBV5-1; abundance: NA; j_gene: TRBJ2-1; CDR3aa: CASSILSGPSSTRTYNEQFF; CDR3nt: TGCGCCAGCAGCATACTATCGGGACCCAGCTCGACGAGAACGTACAATGAGCAGTTCTTC
d_gene: NA; v_gene: TRBV5-1; abundance: NA; j_gene: TRBJ1-5; CDR3aa: CASSLDGGSDNQPQHF; CDR3nt: TGCGCCAGCAGCTTGGACGGTGGCTCGGACAATCAGCCCCAGCATTTT
d_gene: NA; v_gene: TRBV30; abundance: NA; j_gene: TRBJ2-1; CDR3aa: CAWSVRVDEQFF; CDR3nt: TGTGCCTGGAGTGTACGGGTGGATGAGCAGTTCTTC
d_gene: TRBD1; v_gene: TRBV5-1; abundance: NA; j_gene: TRBJ2-7; CDR3aa: CASSLRTGDPYEQYF; CDR3nt: TGCGCCAGCAGCTTACGAACAGGGGACCCCTACGAGCAGTACTTC
d_gene: NA; v_gene: TRBV19; abundance: NA; j_gene: TRBJ2-7; CDR3aa: CASSRGQGGYYEQYF; CDR3nt: TGTGCCAGTAGTCGCGGACAGGGAGGGTACTACGAGCAGTACTTC
d_gene: NA; v_gene: TRBV18; abundance: NA; j_gene: TRBJ2-7; CDR3aa: CASSFQGGSYEQYF; CDR3nt: TGTGCCAGCTCGTTCCAGGGGGGTTCCTACGAGCAGTACTTC
d_gene: NA; v_gene: TRBV30; abundance: NA; j_gene: TRBJ2-3; CDR3aa: CAWSVQTQTTQYF; CDR3nt: TGTGCCTGGAGTGTACAAACACAGACTACGCAGTATTTT
d_gene: NA; v_gene: TRBV18; abundance: NA; j_gene: TRBJ1-1; CDR3aa: CASSPGNRNEAFF; CDR3nt: TGTGCCAGCTCACCGGGTAACAGGAACGAAGCTTTCTTT
d_gene: NA; v_gene: TRBV10-2; abundance: NA; j_gene: TRBJ2-1; CDR3aa: CASGTSYNEQFF; CDR3nt: TGCGCCAGCGGGACCTCCTACAATGAGCAGTTCTTC